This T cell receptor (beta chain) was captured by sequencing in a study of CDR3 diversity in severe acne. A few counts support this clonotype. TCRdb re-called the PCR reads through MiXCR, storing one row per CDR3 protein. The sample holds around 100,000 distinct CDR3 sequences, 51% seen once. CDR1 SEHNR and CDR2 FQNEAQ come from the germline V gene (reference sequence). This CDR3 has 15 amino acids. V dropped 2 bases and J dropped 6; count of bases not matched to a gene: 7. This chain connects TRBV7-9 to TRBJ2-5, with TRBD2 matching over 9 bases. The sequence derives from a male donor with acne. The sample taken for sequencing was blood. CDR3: CASSLLPGLAKTQYF. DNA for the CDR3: TGTGCCAGCAGCTTACTGCCGGGACTAGCAAAGACCCAGTACTTC.